Listed below are T cell receptor beta chains from one sample, sequenced in a study of T cell repertoires in cytomegalovirus infection. Their cognate antigens are unknown. TCRdb reprocessed the reads with MiXCR, giving one entry per CDR3 protein. The sample has roughly 990,000 distinct CDR3 sequences, around 32% seen once. The input for sequencing was cultured CD8+ T cells from PBMCs, taken from culture after CMV antigen stimulation. Every receptor here comes from a human donor in good health (CMV status not recorded). Some clones in this sample may be carry-over from other donors' samples. The CDR3 runs from the conserved cysteine through the conserved F or W. D genes are given only for firm matches. Rows may omit the clone size; those that give it use once, few, many or a size class.

size,J,D,V,CDR3,DNA
-,TRBJ2-3,TRBD2,TRBV11-2,CASSSPLGVAGFTDTQYF,TGTGCCAGCAGCTCCCCTCTAGGGGTAGCGGGGTTCACAGATACGCAGTATTTT
-,TRBJ2-1,-,TRBV7-9,CASSLMSVGLFF,TGTGCCAGCAGCCTTATGTCGGTTGGGCTTTTCTTC
-,TRBJ2-7,-,TRBV14,CASSHGPAFWEQYF,TGTGCCAGCAGCCACGGGCCTGCCTTCTGGGAGCAGTACTTC
few,TRBJ1-3,-,TRBV6-6,CASQGNPGNTIYF,TGTGCCTCCCAGGGAAACCCTGGAAACACCATATATTTT
few,TRBJ2-1,-,TRBV7-8,CASSFVRGPLREQFF,TGTGCCAGCAGCTTCGTGCGGGGCCCTCTGAGAGAGCAGTTCTTC
few,TRBJ1-1,TRBD1,TRBV7-9,CASSLGQGARGTEAFF,TGTGCCAGCAGCTTGGGACAGGGGGCGCGGGGCACTGAAGCTTTCTTT
many,TRBJ2-1,TRBD2,TRBV7-9,CASSLGSSGGRYNEQFF,TGTGCCAGCAGCTTAGGGTCTAGCGGGGGCCGATACAATGAGCAGTTCTTC
many,TRBJ2-3,TRBD2,TRBV7-6,CASSLTRGGTDTQYF,TGTGCCAGCAGCTTAACGCGGGGGGGCACAGATACGCAGTATTTT
few,TRBJ1-2,-,TRBV6-2/TRBV6-3,CASIGRAYGYTF,TGTGCCAGCATCGGCAGGGCCTATGGCTACACCTTC
-,TRBJ2-2,TRBD1,TRBV11-2,CASSLVLGDREVLFF,TGTGCCAGCAGCTTAGTATTGGGAGACAGGGAAGTGCTGTTTTTT
-,TRBJ2-1,TRBD2,TRBV7-6,CASSRGGLAGIEQFF,TGTGCCAGCAGCCGAGGGGGACTAGCGGGGATTGAGCAGTTCTTC
few,TRBJ1-5,TRBD1,TRBV6-1,CASSHRTGINQPQHF,TGTGCCAGCAGTCACCGGACAGGGATCAATCAGCCCCAGCATTTT
-,TRBJ2-5,TRBD2,TRBV9,CASSVASGGSETQYF,TGTGCCAGCAGCGTAGCTAGCGGGGGTTCAGAGACCCAGTACTTC
-,TRBJ2-7,-,TRBV6-5,CASSYSPFELYEQYF,TGTGCCAGCAGTTACTCGCCCTTCGAACTCTACGAGCAGTACTTC
many,TRBJ1-3,TRBD1,TRBV7-2,CASSTFQGAGNTIYF,TGTGCCAGCAGCACTTTTCAGGGGGCGGGAAACACCATATATTTT
few,TRBJ2-2,-,TRBV4-1,CASSQDGGELFF,TGCGCCAGCAGCCAAGACGGCGGGGAGCTGTTTTTT
-,TRBJ1-2,TRBD1,TRBV4-1,CASSPTRGQGAAGYTF,TGCGCCAGCAGCCCTACGAGGGGACAGGGGGCAGCGGGCTACACCTTC